This T cell receptor beta chain comes out of a study of cytomegalovirus exposure and HLA in healthy donors. As for the study in general: Earlier findings included some 120 million unique TCR beta sequences obtained from approximately 170 million T cells.

In the case of this clone: Antigen specificity is unknown.

V lost 5 bases and J 1 base, leaving 16 bases between the germline ends. CDR1 is LNHNV, CDR2 YYDKDF, per germline (reference sequence). The CDR3 runs 16 residues. Primers included in the PCR were 60 Vbeta and 13 Jbeta primers. Clones were read by immunoSEQ multiplex PCR, and TCRdb kept only the in-frame ones, dropping some. The sample carries roughly 100,000 clones, around 75% recorded once. General study points: Serostatus for CMV was the only available immune exposure information. Later analysis identified several of the most significant clusters that appeared linked to common viral pathogens.

Sequenced: PBMCs. This sequence joins TRBV15 and TRBJ2-3; a weak D match, TRBD2 (6 bases). The receptor's source is a man between 35 and 55 years old in good health and CMV-seronegative. The CDR3 DNA is TGTGCCACCAGCGGATGGGGCGGCGGGGGCACAGATACGCAGTATTTT. Translated: CATSGWGGGGTDTQYF. The variable domain in full, completed from reference TRBV15 and TRBJ2-3, reads DAMVIQNPRYQVTQFGKPVTLSCSQTLNHNVMYWYQQKSSQAPKLLFHYYDKDFNNEADTPDNFQSRRPNTSFCFLDIRSPGLGDTAMYLCATSGWGGGGTDTQYFGPGTRLTVL.